A selection of T cell receptor beta chains follows, all from one sample in a study of CD8+CD57+ T cells in acquired aplastic anemia. TCRdb re-derived calls from the reads in MiXCR, one entry per CDR3 protein. The sample lists fewer than 250,000 distinct CDR3 sequences, around 45% occurring once. Sequencing used sorted CD4+, CD8+, or CD8+CD57+ T cells (not recorded which) from PBMCs. The receptors come from a human donor with aplastic anemia. CDR3s include the opening cysteine and the closing phenylalanine or tryptophan. The D gene is left open where the match is weak. The size entry is marked missing in some rows and otherwise reads once, few, many or a size class.

v_call: TRBV5-1; j_call: TRBJ2-1; clone_size: many; d_call: NA; cdr3_aa: CASSSWTVYNEQFF; cdr3_nt: TGCGCCAGCAGCTCGTGGACAGTCTACAATGAGCAGTTCTTC
v_call: TRBV24-1; j_call: TRBJ1-4; clone_size: NA; d_call: TRBD1; cdr3_aa: CATSDHTLTGGIRGETEKLFF; cdr3_nt: TGTGCCACCAGTGATCATACCCTTACAGGGGGCATCAGGGGGGAGACTGAAAAACTGTTTTTT
v_call: TRBV6-4; j_call: TRBJ2-1; clone_size: many; d_call: NA; cdr3_aa: CASSDSHPNEQFF; cdr3_nt: TGTGCCAGCAGTGACAGCCACCCCAATGAGCAGTTCTTC
v_call: TRBV20-1; j_call: TRBJ2-5; clone_size: NA; d_call: NA; cdr3_aa: CSARGGQTQYF; cdr3_nt: TGCAGTGCTAGAGGCGGGCAGACCCAGTACTTC
v_call: TRBV10-3; j_call: TRBJ2-3; clone_size: NA; d_call: NA; cdr3_aa: CAISQTTSQRVGDTQYF; cdr3_nt: TGTGCCATCAGTCAAACGACTAGTCAGAGAGTAGGAGATACGCAGTATTTT
v_call: TRBV7-9; j_call: TRBJ1-6; clone_size: NA; d_call: NA; cdr3_aa: CASSLSFLYSPLHF; cdr3_nt: TGTGCCAGCAGCTTATCCTTCCTGTATTCACCCCTCCACTTT
v_call: TRBV19; j_call: TRBJ2-7; clone_size: NA; d_call: NA; cdr3_aa: CASSTGTISYEQYF; cdr3_nt: TGTGCCAGTAGTACCGGGACAATATCCTACGAGCAGTACTTC
v_call: TRBV24-1; j_call: TRBJ2-1; clone_size: NA; d_call: TRBD2; cdr3_aa: CATSSPELAGGYNEQFF; cdr3_nt: TGTGCCACCAGCTCCCCCGAACTAGCGGGAGGGTACAATGAGCAGTTCTTC
v_call: TRBV11-1; j_call: TRBJ1-1; clone_size: NA; d_call: NA; cdr3_aa: CASSLAQGHTEAFF; cdr3_nt: TGTGCCAGCAGCTTAGCTCAGGGGCACACTGAAGCTTTCTTT
v_call: TRBV7-9; j_call: TRBJ2-5; clone_size: NA; d_call: TRBD1; cdr3_aa: CASSGQGVETQYF; cdr3_nt: TGTGCCAGCAGCGGACAGGGGGTGGAGACCCAGTACTTC
v_call: TRBV7-9; j_call: TRBJ1-1; clone_size: many; d_call: NA; cdr3_aa: CASSPPARTEAFF; cdr3_nt: TGTGCCAGCAGCCCCCCCGCTAGGACTGAAGCTTTCTTT
v_call: TRBV7-2; j_call: TRBJ2-3; clone_size: few; d_call: TRBD2; cdr3_aa: CASSLGYRGGLLLDTQYF; cdr3_nt: TGTGCCAGCAGCTTAGGGTACCGGGGGGGCTTATTATTAGATACGCAGTATTTT
v_call: TRBV4-3; j_call: TRBJ1-2; clone_size: many; d_call: NA; cdr3_aa: CASSQDRGGSGYTF; cdr3_nt: TGCGCCAGCAGCCAAGATAGGGGGGGGTCTGGCTACACCTTC
v_call: TRBV7-9; j_call: TRBJ1-1; clone_size: many; d_call: TRBD1; cdr3_aa: CASSVDRGGFTEAFF; cdr3_nt: TGTGCCAGCAGCGTTGACAGGGGAGGATTCACTGAAGCTTTCTTT
v_call: TRBV5-1; j_call: TRBJ2-7; clone_size: many; d_call: NA; cdr3_aa: CASSSGWGGTYEQYF; cdr3_nt: TGCGCCAGCAGCTCCGGTTGGGGGGGCACCTACGAGCAGTACTTC
v_call: TRBV20-1; j_call: TRBJ1-4; clone_size: few; d_call: NA; cdr3_aa: CSARAGSVGEKLFF; cdr3_nt: TGCAGTGCTAGAGCCGGGAGCGTAGGGGAAAAACTGTTTTTT
v_call: TRBV10-2; j_call: TRBJ1-6; clone_size: NA; d_call: TRBD1; cdr3_aa: CASREGTGNSPLHF; cdr3_nt: TGTGCCAGCAGAGAAGGGACAGGCAATTCACCCCTCCACTTT
v_call: TRBV5-1; j_call: TRBJ1-2; clone_size: NA; d_call: NA; cdr3_aa: CASSLVSPGDYGYTF; cdr3_nt: TGCGCCAGCAGCTTGGTTTCGCCCGGGGATTATGGCTACACCTTC
v_call: TRBV20-1; j_call: TRBJ1-1; clone_size: once; d_call: TRBD1; cdr3_aa: CSARDREGEAFF; cdr3_nt: TGCAGTGCTAGGGACAGGGAAGGCGAAGCTTTCTTT
v_call: TRBV20-1; j_call: TRBJ2-4; clone_size: many; d_call: NA; cdr3_aa: CSARVTFEGRNIQYF; cdr3_nt: TGCAGTGCTCGCGTAACTTTTGAGGGGCGGAACATTCAGTACTTC
v_call: TRBV4-3; j_call: TRBJ1-2; clone_size: many; d_call: TRBD1; cdr3_aa: CASSQGGQNNYGYTF; cdr3_nt: TGCGCCAGCAGCCAAGGGGGACAGAATAACTATGGCTACACCTTC
v_call: TRBV5-1; j_call: TRBJ2-6; clone_size: NA; d_call: NA; cdr3_aa: CASSLRGGGANVLTF; cdr3_nt: TGCGCCAGCAGCTTGAGGGGTGGAGGGGCCAACGTCCTGACTTTC
v_call: TRBV11-3; j_call: TRBJ2-2; clone_size: NA; d_call: TRBD1; cdr3_aa: CASSADRGNRMGELFF; cdr3_nt: TGTGCCAGCAGTGCCGACAGGGGCAATAGGATGGGGGAGCTGTTTTTT
v_call: TRBV5-6; j_call: TRBJ2-7; clone_size: NA; d_call: TRBD2; cdr3_aa: CASSSLPAGGPKQEYEQYF; cdr3_nt: TGTGCCAGCAGCTCCCTACCAGCGGGAGGCCCGAAACAGGAATACGAGCAGTACTTC
v_call: TRBV20-1; j_call: TRBJ1-6; clone_size: once; d_call: NA; cdr3_aa: CSARRGSPSDNSPLHF; cdr3_nt: TGCAGTGCTAGACGAGGGTCCCCTTCTGATAATTCACCCCTCCACTTT
v_call: TRBV7-8; j_call: TRBJ2-7; clone_size: NA; d_call: TRBD1; cdr3_aa: CASSQIFYGTGHSEQYF; cdr3_nt: TGCGCCAGCAGCCAAATTTTCTACGGGACAGGGCATTCCGAGCAGTACTTC
v_call: TRBV29-1; j_call: TRBJ2-7; clone_size: few; d_call: NA; cdr3_aa: CSVVKGAGEQYF; cdr3_nt: TGCAGCGTTGTTAAAGGGGCCGGGGAGCAGTACTTC
v_call: TRBV2; j_call: TRBJ1-3; clone_size: many; d_call: NA; cdr3_aa: CASSGGPRNTIYF; cdr3_nt: TGTGCCAGCAGTGGGGGGCCCAGAAACACCATATATTTT
v_call: TRBV20-1; j_call: TRBJ1-1; clone_size: many; d_call: NA; cdr3_aa: CSAGVAFF; cdr3_nt: TGCAGTGCGGGGGTGGCTTTCTTT
v_call: TRBV5-1; j_call: TRBJ1-1; clone_size: NA; d_call: TRBD1; cdr3_aa: CAGNDRVHTEAFF; cdr3_nt: TGTGCCGGCAATGACAGGGTCCACACTGAAGCTTTCTTT
v_call: TRBV29-1; j_call: TRBJ2-7; clone_size: once; d_call: TRBD1; cdr3_aa: CSAGQGVDEQYF; cdr3_nt: TGCAGCGCTGGACAGGGGGTCGACGAGCAGTACTTC
v_call: TRBV12-3/TRBV12-4; j_call: TRBJ1-1; clone_size: many; d_call: NA; cdr3_aa: CASSLVLGVATEAFF; cdr3_nt: TGTGCCAGCAGTTTAGTCCTGGGGGTGGCCACTGAAGCTTTCTTT
v_call: TRBV6-2/TRBV6-3; j_call: TRBJ2-7; clone_size: NA; d_call: TRBD2; cdr3_aa: CATGDYSYEQYF; cdr3_nt: TGTGCCACTGGGGACTACTCCTACGAGCAGTACTTC
v_call: TRBV19; j_call: TRBJ2-5; clone_size: few; d_call: NA; cdr3_aa: CASAQADDVETQYF; cdr3_nt: TGTGCCAGTGCTCAGGCAGACGATGTGGAGACCCAGTACTTC
v_call: TRBV5-1; j_call: TRBJ1-2; clone_size: NA; d_call: TRBD1; cdr3_aa: CASSLASGQASGYTF; cdr3_nt: TGCGCCAGCAGCTTGGCCAGTGGACAGGCAAGTGGCTACACCTTC
v_call: TRBV9; j_call: TRBJ2-5; clone_size: NA; d_call: TRBD2; cdr3_aa: CASSVGPNRLAGAQETQYF; cdr3_nt: TGTGCCAGCAGCGTAGGCCCAAACAGACTAGCGGGGGCGCAAGAGACCCAGTACTTC
v_call: TRBV7-3; j_call: TRBJ2-2; clone_size: NA; d_call: TRBD2; cdr3_aa: CASSFGGATGELFF; cdr3_nt: TGTGCCAGCAGCTTCGGGGGGGCGACCGGGGAGCTGTTTTTT
v_call: TRBV29-1; j_call: TRBJ1-1; clone_size: few; d_call: TRBD1; cdr3_aa: CSVRTGSGNTEAFF; cdr3_nt: TGCAGCGTTCGGACAGGTTCAGGAAACACTGAAGCTTTCTTT
v_call: TRBV2; j_call: TRBJ1-1; clone_size: many; d_call: NA; cdr3_aa: CASAKAAEAFF; cdr3_nt: TGTGCCAGCGCCAAGGCTGCTGAAGCTTTCTTT
v_call: TRBV19; j_call: TRBJ1-2; clone_size: few; d_call: NA; cdr3_aa: CASSLLGWAKNTF; cdr3_nt: TGTGCCAGTAGTCTCCTAGGGTGGGCTAAGAACACCTTC
v_call: TRBV7-9; j_call: TRBJ1-3; clone_size: many; d_call: NA; cdr3_aa: CASSERQDLSGNTIYF; cdr3_nt: TGTGCCAGCAGCGAGCGACAGGACCTCTCTGGAAACACCATATATTTT
v_call: TRBV6-2/TRBV6-3; j_call: TRBJ2-5; clone_size: NA; d_call: NA; cdr3_aa: CASSYSPGLEEAQYF; cdr3_nt: TGTGCCAGCAGTTACTCACCCGGACTGGAAGAGGCCCAGTACTTC
v_call: TRBV6-1; j_call: TRBJ1-5; clone_size: medium-sized; d_call: NA; cdr3_aa: CATMTDLRQPQHF; cdr3_nt: TGTGCCACCATGACGGATCTCAGGCAGCCCCAGCATTTT
v_call: TRBV29-1; j_call: TRBJ1-1; clone_size: NA; d_call: NA; cdr3_aa: CSALTSGRWVAFF; cdr3_nt: TGCAGCGCTCTGACTAGCGGGAGGTGGGTCGCTTTCTTT
v_call: TRBV6-5; j_call: TRBJ1-4; clone_size: NA; d_call: NA; cdr3_aa: CASSEFGEKLFF; cdr3_nt: TGTGCCAGCAGTGAATTTGGTGAAAAACTGTTTTTT
v_call: TRBV5-6; j_call: TRBJ2-5; clone_size: once; d_call: NA; cdr3_aa: CASSLEWYQETQYF; cdr3_nt: TGTGCCAGCAGCTTGGAATGGTACCAGGAGACCCAGTACTTC
v_call: TRBV9; j_call: TRBJ2-6; clone_size: NA; d_call: TRBD1; cdr3_aa: CASSLEVGTGRTEAF; cdr3_nt: TGTGCCAGCAGCTTGGAGGTCGGGACAGGGAGGACTGAAGCTTTC
v_call: TRBV7-8; j_call: TRBJ2-1; clone_size: many; d_call: NA; cdr3_aa: CASTFSNEQFF; cdr3_nt: TGTGCCAGCACCTTCTCCAATGAGCAGTTCTTC